The 21 T cell receptor beta chains below all came from one sample that was sequenced in a study of T cell responses to AZD1222 COVID-19 vaccine. Profiled with immunoSEQ multiplex PCR; TCRdb holds only in-frame clones, not every one. In the table there are some 180,000 clones, approximately 92% of which are singletons. The specimen comprised peripheral blood, sampled on day 0 of AZD1222 vaccination. The receptors here all came from an adult in good health.

The chain carries TRBV28 and TRBJ2-5; D gene unclear. V gave up 4 bases and J gave up 4 bases, with 16 bases separating them. The CDR3 sequence is 15 residues long. The germline V gene has CDR1 MDHEN and CDR2 SYDVKM. The CDR3 spells CASSSPALIGETQYF. DNA of the CDR3: TGTGCCAGCAGTTCCCCAGCCCTGATAGGAGAGACCCAGTACTTC.

This clone showed up just once. This chain joins TRBV28 and TRBJ1-2; D is perhaps TRBD1 (6 bases). V lost 8 bases and J 2 bases, leaving 9 bases between the germline ends. Per the germline V gene, CDR1 is MDHEN and CDR2 is SYDVKM. The CDR3 consists of 12 residues. In nucleotides, the CDR3 is TGTGCCAGCGGGGGCCCCAACTATGGCTACACCTTC. Translation gives CASGGPNYGYTF.

The genes are TRBV14 and TRBJ1-1; no clear D gene. V was clipped by 1 base and J by 0 bases, with 3 bases between them. The CDR3 totals 13 residues. CDR1 and CDR2 from the germline V gene are SGHDN and FVKESK. CDR3 sequence: CASSQGVNTEAFF. The CDR3 region has the DNA TGTGCCAGCAGCCAAGGGGTGAACACTGAAGCTTTCTTT.

This clone was seen a few times. The junction shows a germline mismatch at one end, possibly a read error. The genes are TRBV2 and TRBJ1-1; D call uncertain. CDR1 SNHLY and CDR2 FYNNEI come from the germline V gene. CDR3 length equals 13 residues. CDR3: CASNEPTYPEAFF. DNA for the CDR3: TGTGCCAGCAATGAACCTACCTATCCTGAAGCTTTCTTT.

DNA for the CDR3: TGCGCCAGCAGCCAAGAGCCTGAGACTGGGGCCAACGTCCTGACTTTC. Translating gives CASSQEPETGANVLTF. The V call is TRBV4-3, the J call TRBJ2-6, with no clear D. Per germline, CDR1 LGHNA and CDR2 YSLEER. V dropped 0 bases and J dropped 2 bases, with 8 bases sitting between them. CDR3 length equals 16 residues.

The chain uses TRBV5-1 and TRBJ2-3, with 7 positions matching TRBD2. Germline V gene sequence: CDR1 SGHRS, CDR2 YFSETQ. The J segment lost 3 bases and the V segment lost 5 bases, leaving 12 bases of the junction unmatched. The CDR3 runs to 16 residues. CDR3 sequence reads: CASSSQWTSSTDTQYF. The CDR3 DNA follows: TGCGCCAGCAGTTCGCAGTGGACTAGTAGTACAGATACGCAGTATTTT.

CDR3 sequence reads: CASSPGLLGTEAFF. The CDR3 DNA sequence: TGTGCCAGCAGCCCAGGCCTCCTTGGGACTGAAGCTTTCTTT. The chain carries TRBV7-8 and TRBJ1-1, with D unclear. CDR3 length: 14 residues. With 5 bases removed from V and 5 bases from J, the gap between germline ends came to 15 bases. The germline V gene encodes CDR1 SGHVS and CDR2 FQNEAQ.

This clone was recorded a few times. CDR3 amino acids: CASSIPGAISNQPQHF. The CDR3 DNA reads TGTGCCAGTAGTATCCCAGGGGCCATCAGCAATCAGCCCCAGCATTTT. The V and J genes are TRBV19 and TRBJ1-5, with D possibly being TRBD1 (6 bases). Germline V lookup: CDR1 LNHDA, CDR2 SQIVND (reference sequence). The CDR3 is 16 amino acids. Trimming took off 3 bases at V and 1 base at J, with 13 bases between the two ends.

The J gene is TRBJ2-3, the V gene TRBV6-5; D tentatively fits TRBD1 or TRBD2 (5 bases each). Trimming removed 6 bases from V and 6 bases from J, with 13 bases in between. The CDR3 runs 13 residues. Germline V gives CDR1 MNHEY, CDR2 SVGAGI. The CDR3: CASRTGPVDTQYF. DNA of the CDR3: TGTGCCAGCAGAACGGGACCGGTGGATACGCAGTATTTT.

To note about this clone: Germline and junction disagree at one end, which may indicate a read error. The V and J genes are TRBV5-6 and TRBJ2-2, with D possibly matching TRBD1 (5 bases). The CDR3 runs 14 residues. Germline CDR1 and CDR2: SGHDT and YYEEEE. The chain's CDR3 is CASTLVGLNGELFF. CDR3 coding DNA: TGTGCCAGCACCTTGGTGGGGCTGAACGGGGAGCTGTTTTTT. Filled out from reference TRBV5-6 and TRBJ2-2, the complete variable domain reads DAGVTQSPTHLIKTRGQQVTLRCSPKSGHDTVSWYQQALGQGPQFIFQYYEEEERQRGNFPDRFSGHQFPNYSSELNVNALLLGDSALYLCASTLVGLNGELFFGEGSRLTVL.

The chain couples TRBV5-6 to TRBJ1-5, with a possible D match to TRBD1 (6 bases). This CDR3 region has 15 residues. Per germline, CDR1 SGHDT and CDR2 YYEEEE. The V gene lost 5 bases and the J gene lost 4 bases, with 16 bases spanning the gap. In nucleotides, the CDR3 is TGTGCCAGCAGTTCCATTCGGGACATTAATCAGCCCCAGCATTTT. It translates to CASSSIRDINQPQHF.

The chain uses TRBV2 and TRBJ2-4; no reliable D call. V was trimmed by 5 bases and J by 2 bases, leaving 7 bases between them. In germline, CDR1 is SNHLY, CDR2 FYNNEI. CDR3 length equals 13 residues. The CDR3 DNA is TGTGCCAGCAGTCAGCTCACCAAAAACATTCAGTACTTC. Translation gives CASSQLTKNIQYF.

In DNA form, the CDR3 reads TGTGCCAGCAGCCTACGACAGTCAGCGCACACTGAAGCTTTCTTT. It yields the protein CASSLRQSAHTEAFF. This chain uses TRBV7-2 with TRBJ1-1; D might be TRBD1 (5 bases). V gave up 5 bases and J gave up 3 bases, with 16 bases separating them. There are 15 residues in the CDR3. Germline-derived CDR1 and CDR2 are SGHTA and FQGNSA.

This chain connects TRBV4-3 to TRBJ1-2; possibly TRBD1 for D (5 bases). This CDR3 has 15 residues. In germline, CDR1 is LGHNA, CDR2 YSLEER. V gave up 1 base and J gave up 4 bases, with 13 bases separating them. In nucleotides, the CDR3 is TGCGCCAGCAGCCAAGTTGCAGGGAGTAGCTATGGCTACACCTTC. The encoded protein is CASSQVAGSSYGYTF.

J is TRBJ2-6 and V is TRBV7-9, with D maybe TRBD1 (6 bases). Trimming stripped 5 bases from V and 4 bases from J, with 12 bases between. The germline gives CDR1 SEHNR, CDR2 FQNEAQ (reference sequence). The CDR3 runs to 15 residues. CDR3 sequence reads: CASSAGAQGANVLTF. CDR3 sequence (DNA): TGTGCCAGCAGCGCAGGGGCTCAGGGGGCCAACGTCCTGACTTTC. The whole variable domain, filled in from reference TRBV7-9 and TRBJ2-6, reads DTGVSQNPRHKITKRGQNVTFRCDPISEHNRLYWYRQTLGQGPEFLTYFQNEAQLEKSRLLSDRFSAERPKGSFSTLEIQRTEQGDSAMYLCASSAGAQGANVLTFGAGSRLTVL.

The chain combines TRBV6-6 with TRBJ1-1, with a tentative D call TRBD1 (5 bases). Trimming pared 8 bases from V and 0 bases from J, leaving 13 bases between. The CDR3 covers 14 residues. Germline V gives CDR1 MNHNY, CDR2 SVGAGI (reference sequence). In DNA form, the CDR3 reads TGTGCCAGCGTGGGGGGGGTAATGAACACTGAAGCTTTCTTT. It translates to CASVGGVMNTEAFF.

The chain is built from TRBV6-5 and TRBJ2-7; D uncertain. The germline CDR1 and CDR2 sequences are MNHEY and SVGAGI. V was shortened by 2 bases and J by 7 bases, with 6 bases between the two germline ends. This CDR3 has 11 residues. This chain's CDR3 is CASSYQGEQYV. As DNA, the CDR3 is TGTGCCAGCAGTTACCAAGGAGAGCAGTACGTC.

V and J are TRBV27 and TRBJ2-1, with D maybe TRBD1 (5 bases). V lost 9 bases and J lost 7, with 16 bases in between. The CDR3 loop spans 13 amino acids. Germline values: CDR1 MNHEY, CDR2 SMNVEV (reference sequence). This CDR3 reads CASQYTQGNEQFF. The CDR3 bases are TGTGCCAGTCAATACACCCAGGGTAATGAGCAGTTCTTC.

The rearrangement uses TRBV7-9 and TRBJ2-1; D may correspond to TRBD1 or TRBD2 (6 bases each). V lost 5 bases and J 3 bases, leaving 14 bases between the germline ends. Germline CDR1 is SEHNR and CDR2 is FQNEAQ (reference sequence). The CDR3 consists of 15 residues. The CDR3 region has the DNA TGTGCCAGCAGCACTAGGGGGAGGTACTACAATGAGCAGTTCTTC. This gives the protein CASSTRGRYYNEQFF.

The rearrangement links TRBV6-2 or TRBV6-3 to TRBJ1-5, with D possibly matching TRBD1 (5 bases). Germline V gene lookup returns CDR1 MNHEY and CDR2 SVGEGT. The CDR3 is 13 amino acids. Deletions cut 2 bases from V and 5 bases from J, with 7 bases between. CDR3 protein: CASSYGAYQPQHF. CDR3 nucleotides: TGTGCCAGCAGTTACGGGGCCTATCAGCCCCAGCATTTT.

In its sample, this clone was seen a few times. The gene calls are TRBV9 and TRBJ1-4; 9 bases fit TRBD1. With 0 bases clipped from V and 4 bases from J, the junction kept 1 base outside the gene matches. Germline CDR1 SGDLS, CDR2 YYNGEE. The CDR3 is 15 amino acids. CDR3: CASSVGTGDNEKLFF. In DNA, the CDR3 is TGTGCCAGCAGCGTAGGGACAGGGGATAATGAAAAACTGTTTTTT.